This T cell receptor (beta chain) was documented in a study of blood T cell repertoires in COVID-19. Across the study: Researchers got acute and convalescent COVID-19 samples from the United States, Italy and Spain. The cDNA or gDNA used as material had been derived from T cells, B-cell-depleted T cells, or PBMCs.

As originally analysed: Estimates of nucleated cell counts were drawn from the amplification of reference gene primers. The data were produced by immunoSEQ multiplex PCR, yet TCRdb's version contains in-frame clones alone and is incomplete. The V and J calls and clone size come from that table; D and trimming were worked out from the DNA. The sample shows 130,000 to 150,000 clones, around 83% of them seen only once. Germline V gives CDR1 SQVTM, CDR2 ANQGSEA. The CDR3 length is 14 residues. V shed 5 bases and J 7 bases; nucleotides not matched to a gene: 9. This clonotype was sampled from a man in his 60s with active or convalescent COVID-19. Source material: peripheral blood. V is TRBV29-1 and J is TRBJ1-5; 9 nucleotides match TRBD1. This CDR3 reads CSVSDRGVGQPQHF. CDR3 nucleotide sequence: TGCAGCGTTTCGGACAGGGGTGTCGGACAGCCCCAGCATTTT.